The following is a T cell receptor beta chain sequence with its context. Antigen: not known. The data stem from a study of CD8+ T cells in alopecia areata. Points from the study as a whole: Expanded CD8+ clones among the top 100, and scalp clonality, were significantly decreased by tofacitinib.

This CDR3 contains 15 residues. V was clipped by 4 bases and J by 6 bases, with 18 bases between them. The germline CDR1 and CDR2 sequences are SGHVS and FNYEAQ. Treatment specified: oral pan-JAK inhibitor, 5-10 mg twice daily. Peripheral blood and lesional scalp punch biopsies were taken from alopecia areata patients. Extracted RNA was reverse transcribed, and the resulting cDNA served as sequencing template. Generated by immunoSEQ multiplex PCR, the TCRdb table keeps only in-frame clones and is missing some. The sample has around 86,000 clones, about three quarters seen once. V is TRBV7-6 and J is TRBJ2-5; maybe TRBD2 (5 bases). Sequencing was performed on CD8+ T cells sorted from blood, taken at week 44, from a patient treated with tofacitinib. The TCR was taken from a human donor with alopecia areata. The CDR3 sequence is CASSSSAGIGKTQYF. CDR3 bases: TGTGCCAGCAGCTCCTCGGCGGGTATAGGGAAGACCCAGTACTTC.